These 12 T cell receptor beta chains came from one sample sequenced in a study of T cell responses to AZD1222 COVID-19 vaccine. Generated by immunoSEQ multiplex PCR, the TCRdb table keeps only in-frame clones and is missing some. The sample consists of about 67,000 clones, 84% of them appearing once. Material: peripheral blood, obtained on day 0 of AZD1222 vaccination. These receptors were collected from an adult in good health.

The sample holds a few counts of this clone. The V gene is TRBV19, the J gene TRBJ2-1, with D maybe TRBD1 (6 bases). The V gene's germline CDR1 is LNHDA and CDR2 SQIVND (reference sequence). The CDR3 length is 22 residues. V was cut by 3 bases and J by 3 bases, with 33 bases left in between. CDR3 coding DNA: TGTGCCAGTAGTATGGTCCCGGGAAGGCAGGGGTCCGCGGAGCTAAACTACAATGAGCAGTTCTTC. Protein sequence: CASSMVPGRQGSAELNYNEQFF.

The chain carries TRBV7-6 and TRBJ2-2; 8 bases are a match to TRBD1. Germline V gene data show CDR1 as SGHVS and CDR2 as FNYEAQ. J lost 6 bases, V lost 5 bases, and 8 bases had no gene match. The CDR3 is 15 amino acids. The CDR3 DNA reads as TGTGCCAGCAGCAAACGGACAGGGATGGCCGGGGAGCTGTTTTTT. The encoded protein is CASSKRTGMAGELFF.

This CDR3 reads CASSISGGISNQPQHF. The CDR3 DNA reads TGTGCCAGTAGTATTTCAGGGGGAATTAGCAATCAGCCCCAGCATTTT. The chain carries TRBV19 and TRBJ1-5, with 7 bases matching TRBD1. This CDR3 has 16 residues. Germline CDR1 and CDR2: LNHDA and SQIVND (reference sequence). V lost 3 bases and J lost 0; bases outside the gene matches: 5.

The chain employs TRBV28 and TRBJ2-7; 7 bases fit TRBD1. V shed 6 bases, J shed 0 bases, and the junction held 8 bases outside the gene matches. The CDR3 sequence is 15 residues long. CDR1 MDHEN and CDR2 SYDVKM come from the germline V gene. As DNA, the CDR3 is TGTGCCAGCAGGGGAACAGGGGCCTACTCCTACGAGCAGTACTTC. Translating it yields CASRGTGAYSYEQYF.

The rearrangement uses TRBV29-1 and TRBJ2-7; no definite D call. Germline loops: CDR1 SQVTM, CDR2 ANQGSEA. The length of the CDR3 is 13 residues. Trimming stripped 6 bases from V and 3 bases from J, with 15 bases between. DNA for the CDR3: TGCAGCGTGGAAAACGGACCGTTCTACGAGCAGTACTTC. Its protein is CSVENGPFYEQYF.

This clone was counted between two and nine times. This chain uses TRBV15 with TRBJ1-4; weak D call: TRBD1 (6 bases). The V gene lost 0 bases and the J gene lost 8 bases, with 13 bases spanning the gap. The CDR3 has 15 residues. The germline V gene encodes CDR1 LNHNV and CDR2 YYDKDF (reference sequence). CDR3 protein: CATSRDGGLGEKLFF. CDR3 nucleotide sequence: TGTGCCACCAGCAGAGACGGGGGCCTGGGGGAAAAACTGTTTTTT.

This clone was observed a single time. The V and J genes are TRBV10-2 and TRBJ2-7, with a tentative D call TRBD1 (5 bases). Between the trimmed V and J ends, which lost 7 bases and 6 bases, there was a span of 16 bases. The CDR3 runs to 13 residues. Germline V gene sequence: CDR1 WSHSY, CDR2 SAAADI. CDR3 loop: CASTADGQGEQYF. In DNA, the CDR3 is TGCGCCAGCACCGCGGACGGCCAGGGCGAGCAGTACTTC.

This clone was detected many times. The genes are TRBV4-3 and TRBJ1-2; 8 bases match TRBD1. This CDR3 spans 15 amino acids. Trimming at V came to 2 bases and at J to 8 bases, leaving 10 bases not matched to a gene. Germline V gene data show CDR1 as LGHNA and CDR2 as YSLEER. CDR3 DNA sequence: TGCGCCAGCAGCCAACGGGACAGGCCGGGCGTCGGCTACACCTTC. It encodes CASSQRDRPGVGYTF.

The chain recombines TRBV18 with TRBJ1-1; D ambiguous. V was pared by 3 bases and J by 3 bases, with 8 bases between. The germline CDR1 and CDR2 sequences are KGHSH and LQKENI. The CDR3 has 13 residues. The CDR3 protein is CASSPIDYTEAFF. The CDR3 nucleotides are TGTGCCAGCTCACCGATAGATTACACTGAAGCTTTCTTT.

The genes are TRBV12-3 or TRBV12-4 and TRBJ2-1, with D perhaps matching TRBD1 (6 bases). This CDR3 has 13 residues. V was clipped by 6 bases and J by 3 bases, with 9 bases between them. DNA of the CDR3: TGTGCCAGCAGGAGGACAGACTACAATGAGCAGTTCTTC. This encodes CASRRTDYNEQFF.

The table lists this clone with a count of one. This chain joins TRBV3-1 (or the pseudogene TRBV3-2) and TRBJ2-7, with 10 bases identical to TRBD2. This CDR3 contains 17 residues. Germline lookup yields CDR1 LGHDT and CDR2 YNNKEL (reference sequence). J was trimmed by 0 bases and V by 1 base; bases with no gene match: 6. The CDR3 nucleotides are TGTGCCAGCAGCCAAGCGTTAGCGGGAGGTCTCTCCTACGAGCAGTACTTC. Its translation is CASSQALAGGLSYEQYF.

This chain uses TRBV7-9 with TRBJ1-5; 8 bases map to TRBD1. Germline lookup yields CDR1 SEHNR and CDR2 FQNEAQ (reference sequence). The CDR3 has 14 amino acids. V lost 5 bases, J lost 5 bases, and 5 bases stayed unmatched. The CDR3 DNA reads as TGTGCCAGCAGCCTCGACAGGGGAGATCAGCCCCAGCATTTT. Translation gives CASSLDRGDQPQHF.